This TCR beta chain was obtained from a study of T-cell reconstitution after alpha-beta-depleted transplantation in children. This clonotype has ten or more counts. A library of TCRbeta sequences, prepared with unique molecular identifiers, was generated. TCRdb ran MiXCR on the PCR reads and lists one entry per CDR3 protein. The sample holds around 93,000 distinct CDR3 sequences, about 8% seen once. Per germline, CDR1 MNHNS and CDR2 SASEGT. Trimming removed 2 bases from V and 0 bases from J, with 19 bases in between. The CDR3 runs to 18 residues. The receptor was derived from a human donor who donated a stem cell graft to a child with congenital amegakaryocytic thrombocytopenia. V usage is TRBV6-1 and J usage is TRBJ1-2; D might be TRBD1 (6 bases). The sample here was PBMCs from the stem cell graft donor, taken from the stem cell graft. The chain's CDR3 is CASSEYPQGGGTNYGYTF. The CDR3 DNA is TGTGCCAGCAGTGAATATCCGCAGGGCGGGGGCACTAACTATGGCTACACCTTC.